The source of this T cell receptor beta chain is a study of CD8 T cells in ankylosing spondylitis. Study observations and caveats: What seemed typical of ankylosing spondylitis blood was a TCR beta motif built from several highly homologous variants. Disease-associated clones were reportedly significantly overrepresented in matched ankylosing spondylitis synovial fluid. A number of the motif variants had already been described in reactive arthritis synovial fluid and blood.

Generation of TCR beta libraries employed quantitative 5'-RACE incorporating molecular barcodes. MiXCR, run by TCRdb on the 5' RACE reads, gives a single entry per CDR3 protein. The sample has about 250,000 distinct CDR3 sequences, about 18% seen once. As to this clonotype: The antigen is not known.

Trimming removed 1 base at V and 9 bases at J, with 10 bases between. The length of the CDR3 is 13 residues. CDR1 is LGHNA and CDR2 is YSLEER in the germline V gene. The chain uses TRBV4-3 and TRBJ2-1; no firm D call. This TCR was sampled from a male donor with ankylosing spondylitis or in good health (not recorded which). Sequencing input: blood, either unsorted or a sorted T cell fraction (not recorded which). CDR3 amino acids: CASSQAERGEQFF. CDR3 bases: TGCGCCAGCAGCCAAGCTGAGCGTGGTGAGCAGTTCTTC.